This T cell receptor (beta chain) was sequenced in a study of cytomegalovirus exposure and HLA in healthy donors (dated by TCRdb to about 2017). About the full investigation: According to an earlier analysis of several hundred of the donors, about 179 million T cells yielded approximately 120 million unique TCR beta sequences and about 300 Gb of sequence data. Roughly 300 gigabases of sequencing data and tens of millions of unique TCR sequences were included in an early release covering about 600 HLA-typed donors. Of the 300 to 400 genotyped donors, approximately 82% fell in the genetic ancestry cluster associated with self-reported Caucasian donors. The study aimed to test whether signatures of past pathogen exposure could be identified by cataloging public T cell receptors. Using immunosequencing, the study profiled T cell repertoires from about 650 subjects and related those repertoires to cytomegalovirus serostatus. Besides the first cohort of 500 to 700 subjects, a separate validation cohort made up of around 120 different subjects was used. High-throughput TCR immunosequencing, statistical association of individual TCRs with disease status, and machine learning were combined to predict cytomegalovirus infection status. A later analysis re-analyzed previously published TCR beta repertoires from roughly 690 donors and added high-resolution HLA genotyping to study TCR occurrence patterns. In the later analysis, no new phenotypic data were used to find candidate immune exposures; instead, reliance was placed on TCR beta sequences and their occurrence across donors. To decide whether each TCR beta V gene segment behaved as functional or pseudogenic, an earlier analysis of fewer than 750 of the donors relied on high-throughput TCR beta sequencing. Donor age, sex, ethnicity and CMV serostatus were compiled alongside the repertoire data. A later genetic analysis took genome-wide SNP genotypes for about three fifths of the 666 donors and used that subset as a discovery cohort. Every discovery cohort repertoire had been produced on one sequencing platform. HLA typing included class I and class II loci at four-digit resolution. Typing coverage varied by locus: roughly 629-630 donors for A, B, C, DRB1 and DQB1; roughly 500 for DQA1; over 600 for DPA1; more than 450 for DPB1. Five DR-DQ haplotypes were handled as single units for association and clustering because linkage in the cohort was strong. Among roughly 400 genotyped donors of the cohort, an average of roughly 230,000 unique TCR beta nucleotide sequences was sequenced per donor, of which about 19% were non-productive. The study at large found these results: A later analysis found that TCR association rates varied across HLA loci, with DRB1 alleles showing the most associated TCRs and HLA-C alleles the fewest. According to a later analysis, parvovirus B19, influenza, CMV and Epstein-Barr virus appeared linked to several top co-occurrence clusters. Compared with equally common non-associated chains, HLA-associated TCR beta chains in a later analysis were more clonally expanded and had lower generation probabilities. A later genetic analysis associated a missense DCLRE1C variant with V-gene and J-gene trimming of TCR beta chains, and an independent cohort replicated the association. Strong co-occurrence of HLA alleles, especially DR and DQ, made assigning TCR associations to individual alleles difficult. A further reported finding was that TCR beta sequences accurately predicted the HLA-A and HLA-B alleles for most subjects in the first cohort. Most TCR sequences were seen in very few donors, while some public TCRs were found in many individuals. Broadly in line with IMGT annotations, most TCR beta V segments showed up in productive rearrangements about 87% or about 30% of the time in an earlier analysis of 587 of the donors. Because HLA typing was missing for some donors at each locus, association tests included only the typed subset. The authors suggested that the approach could potentially be generalized to other disease states and immunological phenotypes. For the cohort, immune exposure information was limited to CMV serostatus. Some IMGT-functional V segments, including TRBV6-2 and TRBV6-3, could not be distinguished by the 87-base-pair reads and were therefore excluded. Most CMV-associated TCR beta chains appeared to be HLA-restricted in a later analysis, and the HLA associations seemed to be driven largely by CMV exposure. Specific HLA alleles were associated with 15,000 to 20,000 TCR beta sequences at a false discovery rate of 0.05 in a later analysis. A cluster of highly shared sequence variants was judged likely to represent a technical artifact of the sequencing pipeline. Only TCR beta chains were sequenced in this cohort, and the absence of alpha or paired-chain data limited detectable features. Roughly uniform sequencing depth across donors was assumed in presence/absence analyses, although this assumption may not hold. Linkage disequilibrium might explain the correlated functional status among segregating V segments, but an unknown experimental factor could not be excluded. In vitro tests confirmed that a few of the cytomegalovirus-associated TCR beta chains recognize cytomegalovirus antigens. In both the original and validation cohorts, the classifier was reported to diagnose cytomegalovirus status with high specificity and sensitivity. According to a later genetic analysis, donors in an Asian-associated ancestry cluster had fewer N-insertions in productive TCRs than the approximately 610-donor mean. The study gave a list of about 150 TCR beta chains associated with cytomegalovirus. Seventeen rarely observed V segments, including chromosome 9 orphons, were excluded from the earlier analysis of just under 600 of the donors because counts were too low.

The cohort was made up of several hundred healthy bone marrow donors. Cohort members were all nominally healthy when sampled, although unrecorded immune exposures were likely present. The donor tested CMV seropositive and was one of the 289 seropositive cohort members. A peripheral blood sample was collected from each donor, and TCR beta sequencing was performed on peripheral blood mononuclear cells. The Qiagen DNeasy Blood Extraction Kit was used to extract genomic DNA from the blood cell samples. Turning to this clone: The antigen it binds to is not known. No base-level quality is on record; no much larger clone is a single base apart.

CDR1 and CDR2 were assigned from the germline V gene as MNHNS and SASEGT. V lost 7 bases and J lost 0 bases; the stretch between them is 5 bases long. The CDR3 contains 12 residues, cysteine and phenylalanine counted. Only the CDR3 DNA is retained, 36 bases long and in frame from the first base. Library generation was performed with the immunoSEQ multiplex PCR assay. For the multiplex PCR, a mixture combining 60 forward primers for TCR Vbeta segments and 13 reverse primers for TCR Jbeta segments was used. The CDR3 region of rearranged TCR beta genes was amplified from genomic DNA by a multiplex PCR assay. The amplified TCR beta libraries were sequenced on the Illumina HiSeq System as 87-base-pair reads. For the original study's pipeline: Across the 500 to 750 repertoires, a later analysis counted tens of millions of unique TCR beta chains, around 11 million of which were shared by at least two donors. To remove PCR and sequencing errors, raw reads were error-corrected and collapsed into unique sequences using a nearest-neighbor algorithm that merged closely related sequences. Alignment of CDR3 sequences to IMGT reference sequences was used to assign V, D and J gene segments. For a sequence to be retained, a match of at least six nucleotides was required to both a V gene segment and a J gene segment. Rearrangements were classified as productive when the CDR3 lacked stop codons and remained in frame with V and J, and all other rearrangements were classified as non-productive. CDR3 was defined according to IMGT convention as the region running from the second conserved V-encoded cysteine to the conserved J-encoded phenylalanine. Sequences without an unambiguous match to a single V gene segment were excluded from the earlier analysis of 587 of the donors. An earlier analysis of a few hundred of the donors called V segments functional above 56.7% productive rearrangements and segregating when the between-donor standard deviation exceeded 5%. A statistical classification framework was developed to diagnose cytomegalovirus status using the catalog of TCR beta chain sequences. V and J gene assignment, in a later analysis, came from comparing TCR nucleotide sequences with IMGT/GENE-DB human TR gene sequences. The TCRdist pipeline was used in a later analysis to assign CDR3 sequences and most-parsimonious VDJ recombination scenarios. In a later analysis, each TCR beta chain was defined by its CDR3 amino acid sequence together with its V-gene family, and reads lacking a unique V-gene family were excluded. To address suspected cross-contamination and a sequencing artifact, a later analysis removed a few hundred highly shared, low-generation-probability nucleotide sequences. For each public chain, a later analysis derived a clonal expansion index from normalized ranks of inferred template counts within each repertoire. In a later analysis, generation probabilities were computed with a VDJ recombination model fitted to out-of-frame rearrangements, and the resulting probabilities were checked against IGoR. In a later analysis, hypergeometric tests were used to score TCR-TCR, TCR-HLA and TCR-CMV co-occurrence, with a repertoire-size bias correction applied to TCR pairs. In a later analysis, false discovery rates were estimated by permuting HLA or CMV assignments 20 times. In a later analysis, co-occurring TCRs were grouped using DBSCAN, with TCRdist sequence similarity added in when clustering inside HLA-allele-positive subsets. Co-occurrence clustering excluded repertoires with fewer than 30,000 or more than 120,000 public chains, plus five with anomalous nucleotide sharing. TCRdb stores this immuneACCESS table with in-frame sequences only. Part of the clones is absent; in the studies checked, under half of the shortfall reflects unresolved V genes, and no reason is known for the rest. The DNA was the basis for D and trimming; V, J and clone size are from that table. This sample comprises about 240,000 clones, 80% to 85% of them detected only once. The top ten clones comprise 7% to 9% of the sample.

Sequencing used PBMCs. Recombination linked TRBV6-1 to TRBJ2-3, with no D gene named confidently. This receptor was obtained from a woman aged 55-70 years in good health and CMV-seropositive. CDR3 protein: CASKESTDTQYF. DNA sequence: TGTGCCAGCAAGGAGAGCACAGATACGCAGTATTTT.